This T cell receptor (beta chain) was sequenced during a study of blood T cell repertoires in COVID-19. Study at large: Acute and convalescent COVID-19 samples came from the United States, Italy and Spain. PBMCs, B-cell-depleted T cells, or T cells provided the cDNA or gDNA that made up the material.

How the authors handled the data: The authors estimated nucleated cell counts from reference gene primer amplification. Only in-frame clones appear in the TCRdb table, and some are missing; sequencing was by immunoSEQ multiplex PCR. The V and J calls and clone size were taken over from that table, and D and trimming were inferred from the DNA. The repertoire holds under 130,000 clones, with 85% as singletons. The CDR3 has 12 amino acids. Germline-derived CDR1 and CDR2 are LGHDT and YNNKEL (reference sequence). V dropped 1 base and J dropped 9 bases, with 7 bases sitting between them. The sequence came from a human donor in a cohort sampled during active COVID-19. The sequencing sample was made of peripheral blood. The chain couples TRBV3-1 (or the pseudogene TRBV3-2) to TRBJ2-1, with D unclear. CDR3 nucleotides: TGTGCCAGCAGCCAAGGGCGAGGTGAGCAGTTCTTC. Translated, it gives CASSQGRGEQFF.